This T cell receptor (beta chain) was obtained from a study of CD8+CD57+ T cells in acquired aplastic anemia. Background on the study: Sorted cells (CD4+ and CD8+) yielded DNA amounts that averaged around 3.1 ug. Mean read depth for CD4+ cells from healthy donors was about 9.9 million.

This clonotype was counted only a few times. Its specificity is not known. The template used for profiling TCR beta VDJ and CDR3 was genomic DNA. A single record per CDR3 protein comes from TCRdb applying MiXCR to the reads. The repertoire consists of about 220,000 distinct CDR3 sequences, with around 32% occurring once and the leading ten covering 1.1%. The study, taken as a whole, reports: Patients and controls turned out to have roughly 30 CD8+ CDR3 sequences in common.

Looked up from germline, CDR1 is DFQATT and CDR2 is SNEGSKA (reference sequence). The CDR3 has 16 amino acids. V gave up 6 bases and J gave up 8 bases; unmatched junction bases: 13. The J gene is TRBJ1-4, the V gene TRBV20-1; 12 bases map to TRBD1. Sequencing was performed on sorted CD4+, CD8+, or CD8+CD57+ T cells (not recorded which) from PBMCs. This sequence originates from a human donor in good health, serving as a control. This chain's CDR3 is CSAPNVGQGAREKLFF. The CDR3 DNA reads TGCAGTGCGCCGAATGTGGGACAGGGGGCTCGGGAAAAACTGTTTTTT.